This T cell receptor beta chain was identified in a study of lymphopenia after photon versus proton radiotherapy. Study conclusions and caveats: Under photons, naive T cells and diversity fell while effector/memory populations rose. A bigger post-nadir fall in TCR diversity correlated inversely with survival time in deceased patients. After the lymphocyte nadir, photon-treated repertoires showed oligoclonal expansion, especially of CD8+ Temra cells.

Using immunoSEQ multiplex PCR, the repertoire was profiled, and TCRdb retains in-frame clones only, with some absent. This table holds over 30,000 clones, over 75% found once. In its sample, this clone was seen a few times. Its antigen is as yet unknown. The V gene's germline CDR1 is SGHVS and CDR2 FNYEAQ. V lost 6 bases to trimming and J lost 10 bases, with 15 bases between them. This CDR3 is 12 amino acids long. The chain is built from TRBV7-6 and TRBJ2-5; D ambiguous. The sample consisted of peripheral blood, taken from a patient treated with proton-based radiotherapy. The TCR originated in a woman in her sixties or seventies with pancreatic cancer. CDR3 DNA: TGTGCCAGCAGGGGGTCGGCTGTGGTCCAGTACTTC. Its protein is CASRGSAVVQYF.